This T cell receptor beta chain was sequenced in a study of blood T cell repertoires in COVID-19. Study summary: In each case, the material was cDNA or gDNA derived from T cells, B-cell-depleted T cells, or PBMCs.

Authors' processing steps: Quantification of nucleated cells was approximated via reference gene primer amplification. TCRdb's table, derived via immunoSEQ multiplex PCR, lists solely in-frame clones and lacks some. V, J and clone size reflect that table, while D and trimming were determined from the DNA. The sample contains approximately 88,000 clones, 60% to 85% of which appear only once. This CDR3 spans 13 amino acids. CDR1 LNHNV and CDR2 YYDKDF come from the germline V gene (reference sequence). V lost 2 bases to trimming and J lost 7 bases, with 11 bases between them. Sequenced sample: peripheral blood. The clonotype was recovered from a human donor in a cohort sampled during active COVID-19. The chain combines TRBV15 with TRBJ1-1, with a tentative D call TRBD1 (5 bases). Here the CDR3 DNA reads TGTGCCACCAGCAGATCTCTTCAGGGTGAAGCTTTCTTT. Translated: CATSRSLQGEAFF.